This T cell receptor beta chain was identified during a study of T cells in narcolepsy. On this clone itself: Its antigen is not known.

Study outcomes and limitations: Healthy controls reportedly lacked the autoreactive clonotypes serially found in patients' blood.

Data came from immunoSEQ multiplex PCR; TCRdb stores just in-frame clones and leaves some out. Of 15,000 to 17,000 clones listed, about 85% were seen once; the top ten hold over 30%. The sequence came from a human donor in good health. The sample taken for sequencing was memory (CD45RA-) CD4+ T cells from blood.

The CDR3 DNA follows: TGTGCCAGCTCACCGATATTCGAAAGCCAAGAGACCCAGTACTTC. It specifies CASSPIFESQETQYF. V usage is TRBV18 and J usage is TRBJ2-5; D is unresolved. This CDR3 is built from 15 residues. The germline V gene encodes CDR1 KGHSH and CDR2 LQKENI. Trimming removed 3 bases at V and 1 base at J, with 12 bases between. Filled out from reference TRBV18 and TRBJ2-5, the complete variable domain reads NAGVMQNPRHLVRRRGQEARLRCSPMKGHSHVYWYRQLPEEGLKFMVYLQKENIIDESGMPKERFSAEFPKEGPSILRIQQVVRGDSAAYFCASSPIFESQETQYFGPGTRLLVL.